Listed below are T cell receptor beta chains from one sample, sequenced in a study of cytomegalovirus exposure and HLA in healthy donors. This table comes from immunoSEQ multiplex PCR, and its TCRdb copy is limited to in-frame clones, with some not included. The sample data list 45,000 to 65,000 clones. The sequenced sample consisted of PBMCs. Receptors originate from a man aged 18 to 30 in good health and CMV-seropositive. The CDR3 runs from the conserved cysteine through the conserved F or W. A D gene is named only where the DNA matches it firmly. Clone size appears in some rows only: once, few, many, or a class for an expanded clone.

V	J	size	length	D	CDR3	DNA
TRBV21-1	TRBJ1-5	.	16	.	CASHNLDTYSNQPQHF	TGTGCCAGCCACAACTTGGACACCTATAGCAATCAGCCCCAGCATTTT
TRBV28	TRBJ1-5	.	12	.	CASRRGSQPQHF	TGTGCCAGCAGACGAGGGAGCCAGCCCCAGCATTTT
TRBV27	TRBJ1-5	.	14	.	CASSLGGGRQPQHF	TGTGCCAGCAGTTTAGGGGGGGGTCGGCAGCCCCAGCATTTT
TRBV11-3	TRBJ2-7	.	14	TRBD2	CASSSGTSLKEQYF	TGTGCCAGCAGCTCCGGGACTAGCCTGAAAGAGCAGTACTTC
TRBV11-1	TRBJ1-1	large	15	.	CASSGQSGVGTEAFF	TGTGCCAGCAGCGGGCAGTCAGGGGTGGGCACTGAAGCTTTCTTT
TRBV18	TRBJ1-1	.	12	.	CASSSQGSEAFF	TGTGCCAGCTCATCTCAGGGGTCTGAAGCTTTCTTT
TRBV5-1	TRBJ2-3	.	16	.	CASRGIGASSTDTQYF	TGCGCCAGCAGGGGGATTGGGGCCTCTAGCACAGATACGCAGTATTTT
TRBV9	TRBJ1-3	.	18	.	CASSVVGGGPSSGNTIYF	TGTGCCAGCAGCGTAGTAGGGGGGGGCCCCAGCTCTGGAAACACCATATATTTT
TRBV7-2	TRBJ2-5	.	14	.	CASSLGSAQETQYF	TGTGCCAGCAGCTTAGGAAGCGCCCAAGAGACCCAGTACTTC
TRBV4-2	TRBJ2-6	.	17	.	CASSPEPPASGANVLTF	TGTGCCAGCAGCCCGGAGCCCCCGGCCTCCGGGGCCAACGTCCTGACTTTC
TRBV19	TRBJ2-5	.	16	.	CASSIGVAVYQETQYF	TGTGCCAGTAGTATTGGAGTAGCGGTGTACCAAGAGACCCAGTACTTC
TRBV6-5	TRBJ1-2	.	14	.	CASSPSGGRNGYTF	TGTGCCAGCAGCCCCTCCGGAGGGAGAAATGGCTACACCTTC
TRBV27	TRBJ2-5	.	13	.	CASSSLYQETQYF	TGTGCCAGCAGTTCCCTGTACCAAGAGACCCAGTACTTC
TRBV7-2	TRBJ1-5	.	15	TRBD1	CASSLGTGSNQPQHF	TGTGCCAGCAGCCTGGGGACAGGTAGCAATCAGCCCCAGCATTTT
TRBV6-1	TRBJ2-3	.	16	.	CASSDGSLEGTDTQYF	TGTGCCAGCAGTGATGGTTCTCTAGAAGGCACAGATACGCAGTATTTT
TRBV6-1	TRBJ1-5	.	13	.	CASSAGERQPQHF	TGTGCCAGCAGCGCAGGGGAGCGGCAGCCCCAGCATTTT
TRBV9	TRBJ2-1	.	12	.	CASSTRAGEQFF	TGTGCCAGCAGCACAAGGGCGGGAGAGCAGTTCTTC
TRBV10-3	TRBJ1-2	.	12	.	CAISDREAGYTF	TGTGCCATCAGTGACAGGGAGGCTGGCTACACCTTC
TRBV6-1	TRBJ2-7	.	17	TRBD1	CASSATHIRGPIYEQYF	TGTGCCAGCAGTGCGACGCATATCAGGGGGCCCATCTACGAGCAGTACTTC
TRBV6-1	TRBJ1-2	.	13	.	CASSHREDYGYTF	TGTGCCAGCAGCCACAGGGAAGACTATGGCTACACCTTC
TRBV5-1	TRBJ2-3	.	18	TRBD2	CASSLSGTSGGSTDTQYF	TGCGCCAGCAGCTTGTCCGGGACTAGCGGAGGAAGCACAGATACGCAGTATTTT
TRBV6-1	TRBJ2-7	.	13	.	CASSPGISYEQYF	TGTGCCAGCAGTCCGGGAATCTCCTACGAGCAGTACTTC
TRBV7-3	TRBJ1-2	.	13	.	CASSLGEADGYTF	TGTGCCAGCAGTCTAGGAGAAGCGGATGGCTACACCTTC
TRBV6-1	TRBJ1-1	.	13	.	CASRKGPGTEAFF	TGTGCCAGCAGGAAGGGGCCTGGAACTGAAGCTTTCTTT
TRBV7-2	TRBJ2-7	.	15	TRBD2	CASSGRTSWGGEQYF	TGTGCCAGCAGCGGTCGGACTAGCTGGGGAGGGGAGCAGTACTTC
TRBV2	TRBJ1-5	.	14	TRBD1	CASRPLQTPGQQHF	TGTGCCAGCAGGCCCCTCCAGACGCCGGGACAGCAGCATTTT
TRBV30	TRBJ1-5	.	16	TRBD1	CAWSPRTGGGNQPQHF	TGTGCCTGGAGTCCTCGGACAGGGGGAGGCAATCAGCCCCAGCATTTT
TRBV11-2	TRBJ1-2	.	11	.	CASSPRGGYTF	TGTGCCAGCAGCCCCCGGGGAGGCTACACCTTC
TRBV27	TRBJ1-5	.	15	TRBD1	CASSFDRQGKQPQHF	TGTGCCAGCAGTTTCGATCGACAGGGCAAACAGCCCCAGCATTTT
TRBV5-8	TRBJ1-4	.	15	.	CASSRWGEPNEKLFF	TGTGCCAGCAGCCGTTGGGGAGAACCTAATGAAAAACTGTTTTTT
TRBV29-1	TRBJ2-3	.	17	.	CSVRPYLAAAGPDTQYF	TGCAGCGTGCGTCCCTACTTAGCGGCCGCGGGCCCAGATACGCAGTATTTT
TRBV4-1	TRBJ2-2	.	15	TRBD1	CASSLGQGNTGELFF	TGCGCCAGCAGCCTGGGACAGGGAAACACCGGGGAGCTGTTTTTT
TRBV5-5	TRBJ2-7	.	16	.	CASSLAPSTYKYEQYF	TGTGCCAGCAGCTTGGCCCCTAGCACCTACAAGTACGAGCAGTACTTC
TRBV5-1	TRBJ2-6	.	16	.	CASSLSGLSGANVLTF	TGCGCCAGCAGTTTATCCGGACTGTCTGGGGCCAACGTCCTGACTTTC
TRBV27	TRBJ2-7	.	18	TRBD2	CASSFPPSLAGVPYEQYF	TGTGCCAGCAGTTTCCCCCCCTCACTAGCGGGAGTCCCCTACGAGCAGTACTTC
TRBV7-6	TRBJ2-3	.	13	.	CASSLGTMDTQYF	TGTGCCAGCAGCTTAGGGACTATGGATACGCAGTATTTT
TRBV11-2	TRBJ2-7	.	14	.	CASSLDPGSYEQYF	TGTGCCAGCAGCTTAGACCCGGGTAGTTATGAGCAGTACTTC
TRBV6-4	TRBJ2-7	.	10	.	CASSNYEQYF	TGTGCCAGCAGTAACTACGAGCAGTACTTC
TRBV27	TRBJ2-7	.	16	TRBD2	CASSLFVTSGTYEQYF	TGTGCCAGCAGTTTATTCGTGACTAGCGGGACCTACGAGCAGTACTTC
TRBV10-2	TRBJ1-2	.	17	TRBD1	CASRPGQGTFANYGYTF	TGCGCCAGCAGACCGGGACAGGGAACCTTTGCTAACTATGGCTACACCTTC
TRBV9	TRBJ2-5	.	15	TRBD1	CASSVTGTGGQTQYF	TGTGCCAGCAGCGTCACCGGGACAGGGGGCCAGACCCAGTACTTC
TRBV11-1	TRBJ2-6	.	15	.	CASSLGGSGANVLTF	TGTGCCAGCAGCTTGGGGGGCTCTGGGGCCAACGTCCTGACTTTC
TRBV7-9	TRBJ2-1	.	14	TRBD2	CASTRTSGSNEQFF	TGTGCCAGCACCCGGACTAGCGGGAGTAATGAGCAGTTCTTC
TRBV6-1	TRBJ1-5	.	14	.	CASSESQYNQPQHF	TGTGCCAGCAGTGAGTCGCAGTACAATCAGCCCCAGCATTTT